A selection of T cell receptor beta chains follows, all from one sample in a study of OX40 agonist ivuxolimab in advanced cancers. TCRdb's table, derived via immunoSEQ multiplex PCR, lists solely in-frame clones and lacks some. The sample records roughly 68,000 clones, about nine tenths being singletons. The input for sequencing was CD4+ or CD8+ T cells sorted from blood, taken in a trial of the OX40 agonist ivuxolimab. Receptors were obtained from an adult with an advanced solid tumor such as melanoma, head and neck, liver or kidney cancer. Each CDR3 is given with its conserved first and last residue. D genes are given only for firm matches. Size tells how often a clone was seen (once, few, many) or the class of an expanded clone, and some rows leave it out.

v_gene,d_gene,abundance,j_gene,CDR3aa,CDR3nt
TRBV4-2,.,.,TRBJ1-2,CASSQDLAGRGAGGYTF,TGTGCCAGCAGCCAAGATTTGGCGGGTAGGGGGGCTGGTGGCTACACCTTC
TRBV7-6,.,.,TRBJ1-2,CASSLGQPLGYGYTF,TGTGCCAGCAGCTTAGGACAGCCACTAGGCTATGGCTACACCTTC
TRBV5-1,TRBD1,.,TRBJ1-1,CASTPQVGQVPAFF,TGCGCCAGCACCCCCCAAGTGGGACAGGTTCCAGCTTTCTTT
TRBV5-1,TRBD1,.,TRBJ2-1,CASTLDREYNEQFF,TGCGCCAGCACCTTGGACAGGGAATACAATGAGCAGTTCTTC
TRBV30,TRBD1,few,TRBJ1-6,CAWQQGSRSYNSPLHF,TGTGCCTGGCAACAGGGGTCGCGCTCCTATAATTCACCCCTCCACTTT
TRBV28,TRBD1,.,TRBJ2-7,CASTSPGTGVPYEQYF,TGTGCCAGCACTTCCCCTGGGACAGGGGTCCCCTACGAGCAGTACTTC
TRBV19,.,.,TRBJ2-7,CASSYGLGTDYEQYF,TGTGCCAGTAGTTACGGTCTGGGCACCGACTACGAGCAGTACTTC
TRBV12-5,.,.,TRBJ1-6,CASSPGPDLSPLHF,TGTGCTAGTTCCCCGGGACCGGACCTTTCACCCCTCCACTTT
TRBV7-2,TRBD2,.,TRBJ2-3,CASSSQRGGLDTQYF,TGTGCCAGCAGCTCCCAGCGGGGGGGCCTAGATACGCAGTATTTT
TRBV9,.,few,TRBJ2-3,CASSTRPAGKTDTQYF,TGTGCCAGCAGCACCAGACCGGCAGGGAAGACAGATACGCAGTATTTT
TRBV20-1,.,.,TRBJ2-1,CSARRENEQFF,TGCAGTGCTCGACGAGAGAATGAGCAGTTCTTC
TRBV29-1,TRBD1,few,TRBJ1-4,CSVTGQGDVEEKLFF,TGCAGCGTTACTGGACAGGGGGATGTAGAAGAAAAACTGTTTTTT
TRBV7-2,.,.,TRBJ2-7,CASSLPLYEQYF,TGTGCCAGCAGCCTTCCTCTCTACGAGCAGTACTTC
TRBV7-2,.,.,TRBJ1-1,CASSLLGRANTEAFF,TGTGCCAGCAGCTTATTGGGACGGGCAAACACTGAAGCTTTCTTT
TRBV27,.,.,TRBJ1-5,CASSRRQTSNQPQHF,TGTGCCAGCAGTCGGCGACAGACTAGCAATCAGCCCCAGCATTTT
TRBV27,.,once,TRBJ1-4,CASSRGGVGKLFF,TGTGCCAGCAGCCGGGGTGGCGTCGGAAAACTGTTTTTT
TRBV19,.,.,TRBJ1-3,CASSREATSGNTIYF,TGTGCCAGTAGTAGGGAGGCCACCTCTGGAAACACCATATATTTT
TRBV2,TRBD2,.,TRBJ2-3,CASSERGRESADTQYF,TGTGCCAGCAGTGAACGAGGGCGGGAGAGCGCAGATACGCAGTATTTT
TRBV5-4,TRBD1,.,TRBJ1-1,CASSWGQGAPNTEAFF,TGTGCCAGCAGCTGGGGACAGGGGGCGCCGAACACTGAAGCTTTCTTT
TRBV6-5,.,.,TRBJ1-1,CASSYSIGSTEAFF,TGTGCCAGCAGTTACTCGATAGGGTCCACTGAAGCTTTCTTT
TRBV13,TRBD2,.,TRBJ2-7,CASSIFTSGAVEQYF,TGTGCCAGCAGCATCTTTACTAGCGGGGCTGTCGAGCAGTACTTC
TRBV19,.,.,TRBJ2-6,CASSTGGSSGANVLTF,TGTGCCAGTAGTACCGGAGGTTCCTCTGGGGCCAACGTCCTGACTTTC
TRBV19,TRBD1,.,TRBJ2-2,CASSIEVGTGPTGELFF,TGTGCCAGTAGTATAGAGGTCGGGACAGGGCCTACCGGGGAGCTGTTTTTT
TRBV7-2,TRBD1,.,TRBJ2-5,CASSLGTGGETQYF,TGTGCCAGCAGCTTAGGGACAGGGGGAGAGACCCAGTACTTC
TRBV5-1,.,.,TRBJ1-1,CASSLRLGQGLEAFF,TGCGCCAGCAGCTTGAGATTAGGCCAGGGCCTTGAAGCTTTCTTT
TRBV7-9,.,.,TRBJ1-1,CASSPVSVGAFF,TGTGCCAGCAGCCCAGTATCAGTTGGAGCTTTCTTT
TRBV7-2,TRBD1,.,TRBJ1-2,CASSPRRQGSNYGYTF,TGTGCCAGCAGCCCACGAAGACAGGGTTCTAACTATGGCTACACCTTC
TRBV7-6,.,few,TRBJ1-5,CASSLQPNSNQPQHF,TGTGCCAGCAGCTTACAACCCAATAGCAATCAGCCCCAGCATTTT
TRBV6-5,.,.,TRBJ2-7,CASMRPGEFGQYF,TGTGCCAGCATGAGGCCAGGGGAATTCGGGCAGTACTTC
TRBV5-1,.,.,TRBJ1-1,CASSLGVTRVLNTEAFF,TGCGCCAGCAGCTTGGGTGTGACGCGGGTTTTAAACACTGAAGCTTTCTTT
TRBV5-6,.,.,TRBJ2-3,CASSPVSTDTQYF,TGTGCCAGCAGCCCGGTGTCCACAGATACGCAGTATTTT
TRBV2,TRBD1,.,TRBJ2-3,CASSLRTGERSTQYF,TGTGCCAGCAGTTTGAGGACAGGCGAAAGGAGTACGCAGTATTTT
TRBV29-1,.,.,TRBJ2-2,CSVVLRSNTGELFF,TGCAGCGTTGTTCTACGTTCGAACACCGGGGAGCTGTTTTTT
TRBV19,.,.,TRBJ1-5,CASSTSREGHNQPQHF,TGTGCCAGTAGTACATCCCGGGAAGGGCACAATCAGCCCCAGCATTTT
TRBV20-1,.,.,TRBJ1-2,CSVSSQGSYTF,TGCAGTGTATCCTCCCAGGGTAGCTACACCTTC
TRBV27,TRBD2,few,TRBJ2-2,CASRTGTRNTGELFF,TGTGCCAGCAGGACCGGGACTAGGAACACCGGGGAGCTGTTTTTT
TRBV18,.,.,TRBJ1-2,CASSPGSNYGYTF,TGTGCCAGCTCACCAGGGTCCAACTATGGCTACACCTTC